This entry concerns a single T cell receptor (beta chain). Its specificity is not known. This sample stems from a study of CD4+ T cells in melanoma. Losses at the gene ends were 0 bases for V and 6 bases for J; bases not matched to a gene: 15. The CDR3 loop spans 18 amino acids. In germline, CDR1 is SGHRS, CDR2 YFSETQ. TCRdb's table, derived via immunoSEQ multiplex PCR, lists solely in-frame clones and lacks some. This table holds around 130,000 clones, about 93% found once. Notes on the study in general: Reportedly, melanoma neoantigen-specific CD4+ T cells showed varied differentiation states. A reported correlation linked neoantigen-specific CD4+ T cells to CD8+, macrophage and B cell function.

The clonotype originates from a human donor with melanoma. This chain joins TRBV5-1 and TRBJ1-5, with 7 bases lining up with TRBD1. The CDR3 spells CASSLALRRTGWAQPQHF. For the CDR3, the DNA is TGCGCCAGCAGCTTGGCTCTTCGCCGGACAGGTTGGGCTCAGCCCCAGCATTTT. The full variable domain, in which reference TRBV5-1 and TRBJ1-5 provide the parts outside the CDR3, is KAGVTQTPRYLIKTRGQQVTLSCSPISGHRSVSWYQQTPGQGLQFLFEYFSETQRNKGNFPGRFSGRQFSNSRSEMNVSTLELGDSALYLCASSLALRRTGWAQPQHFGDGTRLSIL.